A selection of T cell receptor beta chains follows, all from one sample in a study of cytomegalovirus exposure and HLA in healthy donors. Only in-frame clones appear in the TCRdb table, and some are missing; sequencing was by immunoSEQ multiplex PCR. The sample shows 70,000 to 95,000 clones, around 85% of them seen only once. The sample consisted of PBMCs. The receptor source for this set is a human donor in good health. The CDR3 runs from the conserved cysteine through the conserved F or W. A D gene is named only where the DNA matches it firmly. A row's size may be missing; if present it is once, few, many or a size class.

j_gene | abundance | d_gene | v_gene | CDR3nt | CDR3aa
TRBJ1-2 | . | TRBD1 | TRBV5-1 | TGCGCCAGCAGCACCGGACAGGACAGCTATGGCTACACCTTC | CASSTGQDSYGYTF
TRBJ2-1 | . | . | TRBV5-1 | TGCGCCAGCAGCGCTGGACAGTCCTACAATGAGCAGTTCTTC | CASSAGQSYNEQFF
TRBJ2-5 | . | . | TRBV5-4 | TGTGCCAGCAGCTTGTTACCCAGAGAGACCCAGTACTTC | CASSLLPRETQYF
TRBJ2-1 | . | TRBD2 | TRBV5-6 | TGTGCCAGCAGCTTGTACTCCGGGACTATCGGCGCTGAGCAGTTCTTC | CASSLYSGTIGAEQFF
TRBJ2-6 | . | TRBD1 | TRBV5-4 | TGTGCCAGCAGTAAGGGACAGGGGGCATCTGGGGCCAACGTCCTGACTTTC | CASSKGQGASGANVLTF
TRBJ1-5 | . | . | TRBV27 | TGTGCCAGCAGGGCAGGAGCGGGAAGCAATCAGCCCCAGCATTTT | CASRAGAGSNQPQHF
TRBJ1-1 | . | . | TRBV2 | TGTGCCAGCACCACTAGAGGGCGGACTGAAGCTTTCTTT | CASTTRGRTEAFF
TRBJ2-7 | . | . | TRBV5-4 | TGTGCCAGCAGCCGCGGAGTGGCAGGGAACGAGCAGTACTTC | CASSRGVAGNEQYF
TRBJ2-2 | . | . | TRBV7-7 | TGTGCCACGGGACTTACAATCACCGGGGAGCTGTTTTTT | CATGLTITGELFF
TRBJ2-3 | . | . | TRBV7-2 | TGTGCCAGCAGCCTCCGGGACTCCCACACAGATACGCAGTATTTT | CASSLRDSHTDTQYF
TRBJ1-3 | . | . | TRBV4-3 | TGCGCCAGCAGCCAAGAGATAGGGGGAGGAAACACCATATATTTT | CASSQEIGGGNTIYF
TRBJ1-5 | . | TRBD1 | TRBV19 | TGTGCCAGTAGTATGGGACAGGGGATTAGCAATCAGCCCCAGCATTTT | CASSMGQGISNQPQHF
TRBJ2-7 | . | TRBD1 | TRBV7-2 | TGTGCCAGCAGCTGGGACAGGGAGGACGAGCAGTACTTC | CASSWDREDEQYF
TRBJ2-7 | . | . | TRBV27 | TGTGCCAGCAGTTTAGGGCAGAGAGACGAGCAGTACTTC | CASSLGQRDEQYF
TRBJ2-5 | once | TRBD1 | TRBV25-1 | TGTGCCAGCAGTAAAGACAGGGTCGGTGGAGAGACCCAGTACTTC | CASSKDRVGGETQYF
TRBJ2-1 | . | . | TRBV18 | TGTGCCAGCTCACCAGAGCAGATGGGCAAGCAGTTCTTC | CASSPEQMGKQFF
TRBJ1-1 | . | . | TRBV27 | TGTGCCAGCTATTACGGGACTGAAGCTTTCTTT | CASYYGTEAFF